This T cell receptor beta chain was captured by sequencing in a study of metastatic and nonmetastatic thyroid tumors (dated by TCRdb to 2020 to 2022). Regarding the study in general: For patients with malignant and with benign thyroid disease, the researchers compared repertoires between peripheral blood samples and tumor or nodule tissue samples. General findings and caveats noted by the study authors: TCR beta diversity was reported as significantly higher in malignant tumors than in benign nodules, in both blood and tumor samples.

Before undergoing thyroid surgery, none of the patients had been given any kind of treatment. Patient clinical samples collected from the early 2010s to the late 2010s were retrospectively analysed using T-cell receptor beta sequencing. Concerning this clone: Its antigen target is currently unknown. A much larger clone lies one base from this, so it may be a read error.

Library method: PCR. TCRdb lists the instrument as Illumina HiSeq 4000. The TCR beta-chain CDR3 region of each patient was profiled by high-throughput sequencing. As for how the authors treated the data: CDR3 differences across clinicopathological groups were used to build a classifier for discriminating distant-metastatic papillary thyroid cancer patients. To measure repertoire diversity the researchers used the Shannon index, while the Morisita-Horn index served to gauge how similar the tumor and blood repertoires were. TCRdb reprocessing: public reads trimmed at Q25 with fastp, clones called with MiXCR, in-frame beta chains kept. TCRdb, not the original authors, processed these V and J calls. In all, the sample holds around 37,000 clones, and more than 20% of those were seen once. The top ten hold around 15% of the sample. The germline V gene sets CDR1 to MGHRA and CDR2 to YSYEKL. The junction shows trimming of 0 bases on V and 7 bases on J, plus 16 bases between the germline ends. CDR3 length: 16 amino acids, cysteine to phenylalanine. CDR3 DNA is the only sequence kept; it has 48 bases, read in frame from the first base.

This receptor chain uses TRBV4-1 and TRBJ2-1; perhaps TRBD2 is the D gene, with 6 bases matching. The sequenced sample consisted of blood. The clonotype comes from a female donor with papillary thyroid cancer or a benign thyroid nodule (not recorded which). Some clones in this sample may be carry-over from other donors' samples. The CDR3 has the sequence CASSQDQSYRGNEQFF. The nucleotide sequence reads as follows: TGCGCCAGCAGCCAAGATCAGTCTTATCGGGGGAATGAGCAGTTCTTC.